The 26 T cell receptor beta chains below all came from one sample that was sequenced in a study of cytomegalovirus exposure and HLA in healthy donors. The PCR was carried out with 60 Vbeta primers and 13 Jbeta primers. Measured with immunoSEQ multiplex PCR; TCRdb has only the in-frame clones, and not every one. The sample includes 250,000 to 350,000 clones, about nine tenths seen only once; the top ten take about 4%. Sequenced: PBMCs. The source of these receptors is a man aged 40-50 years in good health and CMV-seropositive.

This clone was seen only once. The rearrangement joins TRBV6-5 to TRBJ2-7, with 8 bases that match TRBD1. The V gene's germline CDR1 is MNHEY and CDR2 SVGAGI. CDR3 length: 15 amino acids. With V trimmed by 2 bases and J by 4 bases, 7 bases remained unmatched. The CDR3 reads CASSYGQGGGYEQYF. The CDR3 DNA sequence: TGTGCCAGCAGTTACGGACAGGGAGGAGGTTACGAGCAGTACTTC.

This chain connects TRBV29-1 to TRBJ2-1, with 7 nucleotides matching TRBD2. The CDR3 covers 13 residues. The V gene end was trimmed by 3 bases and the J gene end by 10 bases; junction bases not matched to a gene: 9. Germline loops: CDR1 SQVTM, CDR2 ANQGSEA. CDR3 sequence reads: CSVDLPGTKEQFF. CDR3 coding DNA: TGCAGCGTTGATCTACCCGGGACTAAGGAGCAGTTCTTC.

V is TRBV2 and J is TRBJ2-3, with 11 bases fitting TRBD2. Germline values: CDR1 SNHLY, CDR2 FYNNEI. There are 15 residues in the CDR3. V dropped 7 bases and J dropped 1; count of bases not matched to a gene: 4. CDR3 DNA sequence: TGTGCCAGCATTCATAGCGGGAGGGGCACAGATACGCAGTATTTT. It translates to CASIHSGRGTDTQYF.

The chain links TRBV29-1 to TRBJ2-7; 7 nucleotides align to TRBD1. The germline V gene encodes CDR1 SQVTM and CDR2 ANQGSEA. Trimming cost V 3 bases and J 3 bases; bases outside gene matches: 8. The CDR3 runs to 14 residues. The CDR3 DNA sequence: TGCAGCGTTGAGGTCGGGGACAGCCACTACGAGCAGTACTTC. Translating gives CSVEVGDSHYEQYF.

The chain employs TRBV5-4 and TRBJ2-7; 8 nucleotides agree with TRBD2. The V gene end was trimmed by 0 bases and the J gene end by 3 bases; junction bases not matched to a gene: 5. This CDR3 comprises 15 residues. Germline values: CDR1 SGHNT, CDR2 YYREEE (reference sequence). The CDR3 sequence is CASSLEAGVSYEQYF. The CDR3, as DNA: TGTGCCAGCAGCTTGGAAGCGGGAGTTAGCTACGAGCAGTACTTC.

The CDR3 is CATSKAGGPTDTQYF. The CDR3 coding sequence is TGTGCCACCTCCAAGGCGGGAGGGCCGACAGATACGCAGTATTTT. The chain joins TRBV15 to TRBJ2-3, with TRBD2 identical over 9 bases. V lost 8 bases to trimming and J lost 3 bases; unmatched junction nucleotides: 9. There are 15 residues in the CDR3. The germline gives CDR1 LNHNV, CDR2 YYDKDF (reference sequence).

The chain couples TRBV6-6 to TRBJ1-3, with 9 bases matching TRBD1. Germline trimming cut 3 bases from V and 2 bases from J; bases unmatched to any gene: 2. Germline CDR1 reads MNHNY; CDR2 reads SVGAGI (reference sequence). The CDR3 is made up of 15 amino acids. The CDR3: CASSYGDRAGNTIYF. The CDR3 nucleotides are TGTGCCAGCAGTTATGGGGACAGGGCTGGAAACACCATATATTTT.

The gene calls are TRBV25-1 and TRBJ2-5, with 9 bases matching TRBD2. This CDR3 is 14 amino acids long. Germline V gives CDR1 MGHDK, CDR2 SYGVNS. V shed 5 bases and J 4 bases; nucleotides not matched to a gene: 5. This chain's CDR3 is CASSRGRAGETQYF. DNA for the CDR3: TGTGCCAGCAGTCGCGGGAGGGCCGGAGAGACCCAGTACTTC.

The V call is TRBV19, the J call TRBJ2-3; 9 bases are shared with TRBD2. J gave up 3 bases and V 5 bases, and 6 bases lay outside the gene matches. There are 15 residues in the CDR3. Germline assignment: CDR1 LNHDA and CDR2 SQIVND (reference sequence). As DNA, the CDR3 is TGTGCCAGTAGTTCCCCAGCGGGAGGAACAGATACGCAGTATTTT. Translated, it gives CASSSPAGGTDTQYF.

This rearrangement joins TRBV27 to TRBJ2-2; 7 bases are shared with TRBD2. Germline V gene sequence: CDR1 MNHEY, CDR2 SMNVEV (reference sequence). This CDR3 has 15 amino acids. V trimming: 5 bases; J trimming: 0 bases; junction bases outside the gene matches: 3. The CDR3 is CASSPGLANTGELFF. The CDR3 bases are TGTGCCAGCAGTCCCGGACTAGCGAACACCGGGGAGCTGTTTTTT.

The chain has TRBV7-3 and TRBJ2-2; D call uncertain. The germline V and J ends were trimmed by 5 bases and 1 base, with 14 bases remaining between them. CDR3 length equals 16 residues. The germline CDR1 and CDR2 sequences are SGHTA and FQGTGA. The CDR3 sequence is CASSPYIIENTGELFF. In DNA form, the CDR3 reads TGTGCCAGCAGCCCATATATTATAGAGAACACCGGGGAGCTGTTTTTT.

The chain has TRBV10-1 and TRBJ2-5; D not certain. V was cut by 4 bases and J by 5 bases, with 11 bases left in between. Germline V gives CDR1 WNHNN, CDR2 SYGVQD (reference sequence). The CDR3 spans 13 residues. The CDR3 protein is CASSVEREETQYF. The DNA of the CDR3 is TGCGCCAGCAGTGTTGAGAGAGAGGAGACCCAGTACTTC.

The chain links TRBV28 to TRBJ2-7; TRBD1 is a possible D gene (5 bases). Trimming shortened V by 5 bases and J by 3 bases, and 11 bases separated the two germline ends. The length of the CDR3 is 13 residues. Germline V lookup: CDR1 MDHEN, CDR2 SYDVKM. Written as DNA, the CDR3 is TGTGCCAGCAGTAAGGGGTTCGGCTACGAGCAGTACTTC. Translation: CASSKGFGYEQYF.

This clone was detected a few times. The chain is built from TRBV28 and TRBJ1-5, with TRBD1 as a possible D gene (5 bases). This CDR3 comprises 10 residues. The ends were cut back, 11 bases at V and 7 bases at J, with 9 bases in the middle. Germline-derived CDR1 and CDR2 are MDHEN and SYDVKM. The CDR3 region has the DNA TGTGCCGGGGGGGTCCAGCCCCAGCATTTT. Translation: CAGGVQPQHF.

The V gene is TRBV28, the J gene TRBJ1-2, with a tentative D call TRBD1 (6 bases). Germline V gene data show CDR1 as MDHEN and CDR2 as SYDVKM. The CDR3 is 12 residues long. The ends were cut back, 5 bases at V and 13 bases at J, with 17 bases in the middle. CDR3 sequence (DNA): TGTGCCAGCAGTAGGAACCAACAGGGTTTCACCTTC. Its protein is CASSRNQQGFTF.

The genes are TRBV14 and TRBJ2-7, with D possibly TRBD1 on 6 matching bases. The CDR3 runs to 15 residues. Germline V gene sequence: CDR1 SGHDN, CDR2 FVKESK. Trimming shortened V by 3 bases and J by 7 bases, and 19 bases separated the two germline ends. The CDR3 nucleotides read TGTGCCAGCAGCCATCTCTGGGACACTCGGAGGGAGCAGTACTTC. Its protein is CASSHLWDTRREQYF.

J is TRBJ2-3 and V is TRBV2, with 7 bases identical to TRBD1. Germline assignment: CDR1 SNHLY and CDR2 FYNNEI. This CDR3 region has 14 residues. J was trimmed by 1 base and V by 6 bases; bases with no gene match: 4. CDR3 coding DNA: TGTGCCAGCAGGAGGACAGGAGGCACAGATACGCAGTATTTT. Its translation: CASRRTGGTDTQYF.

V is TRBV18 and J is TRBJ2-7, with TRBD2 matching over 10 bases. This CDR3 region has 15 residues. Germline V CDR1 and CDR2: KGHSH, LQKENI. V shed 6 bases, J shed 4 bases, and the junction held 9 bases outside the gene matches. The CDR3 loop is CASSPRASGSYEQYF. Written as DNA, the CDR3 is TGTGCCAGCTCTCCAAGGGCTAGCGGGAGTTACGAGCAGTACTTC.

The chain links TRBV2 to TRBJ2-5; 9 nucleotides agree with TRBD2. The trim removed 3 bases at V and 5 bases at J, leaving 7 bases unmatched. The CDR3 has 15 residues. The germline CDR1 and CDR2 sequences are SNHLY and FYNNEI. The CDR3 DNA reads TGTGCCAGCAGTGAGGAGGCGGGAGGGCATGAGACCCAGTACTTC. This codes for CASSEEAGGHETQYF.

V is TRBV29-1 and J is TRBJ2-7; 11 bases align to TRBD1. J lost 3 bases, V lost 7 bases, and 5 bases had no gene match. Germline V gene data show CDR1 as SQVTM and CDR2 as ANQGSEA. CDR3 length equals 13 residues. This chain's CDR3 is CSAMGQGVYEQYF. In nucleotides, the CDR3 is TGCAGCGCCATGGGACAGGGGGTCTACGAGCAGTACTTC.

The genes are TRBV9 and TRBJ1-3, with a weak D call TRBD1 (6 bases). The CDR3 is 13 amino acids. Trimming left V 1 base short and J 4 bases short, with 6 bases between. Germline CDR1 SGDLS, CDR2 YYNGEE. CDR3 protein: CASSVTGGNTIYF. The CDR3 nucleotides are TGTGCCAGCAGCGTAACAGGGGGAAACACCATATATTTT.

The rearrangement joins TRBV28 to TRBJ1-5, with 7 bases lining up with TRBD1. Germline V CDR1 and CDR2: MDHEN, SYDVKM. The V and J ends lost 7 bases and 6 bases, in that order; junction bases with no gene match: 9. CDR3 size: 14 residues. In nucleotides, the CDR3 is TGTGCCAGCAATCGACAGGGTTTCCCTCAGCCCCAGCATTTT. It translates to CASNRQGFPQPQHF.

The rearrangement joins TRBV6-6 to TRBJ2-3; 7 positions agree with TRBD2. The CDR3 totals 15 residues. The germline V gene has CDR1 MNHNY and CDR2 SVGAGI (reference sequence). Germline trimming cut 4 bases from V and 2 bases from J; bases unmatched to any gene: 6. DNA for the CDR3: TGTGCCAGCAGTTCTAGCGGCCATTACACAGATACGCAGTATTTT. This sequence encodes CASSSSGHYTDTQYF.

The chain recombines TRBV2 with TRBJ1-2, with D perhaps TRBD1 (5 bases). V shed 5 bases and J shed 4 bases, with 11 bases lying between them. The germline V gene encodes CDR1 SNHLY and CDR2 FYNNEI. CDR3 length: 13 amino acids. CDR3 coding DNA: TGTGCCAGCAGTCCACAGGAGAGCTATGGCTACACCTTC. It specifies CASSPQESYGYTF.

This chain joins TRBV5-1 and TRBJ1-1; D is uncertain. The CDR3 extends over 15 amino acids. Trimming stripped 0 bases from V and 4 bases from J, with 13 bases between. Looked up from germline, CDR1 is SGHRS and CDR2 is YFSETQ. In DNA, the CDR3 is TGCGCCAGCAGCTTGGCGGGATCCCTGGGCACTGAAGCTTTCTTT. This encodes CASSLAGSLGTEAFF.

The rearrangement links TRBV4-2 to TRBJ1-1; D not certain. The germline CDR1 and CDR2 sequences are LGHNA and YNFKEQ. Trimming cost V 1 base and J 1 base, with 7 bases left between them. CDR3 length equals 14 residues. This CDR3 reads CASSQVSENTEAFF. In DNA form, the CDR3 reads TGTGCCAGCAGCCAAGTTTCAGAGAACACTGAAGCTTTCTTT.